These T cell receptor beta chains were read from a single sample in a study of cytomegalovirus exposure and HLA in healthy donors. Using immunoSEQ multiplex PCR, the repertoire was profiled, and TCRdb retains in-frame clones only, with some absent. The sample contains approximately 260,000 clones, approximately 86% of which appear only once. The source material was PBMCs. These receptors were taken from a woman between 18 and 29 years old in good health and CMV-seronegative. Each CDR3 is given with its conserved first and last residue. The order of the fields is V gene, J gene, D gene, clone size, CDR3 protein, CDR3 DNA. D genes are given only for firm matches. Some rows have no size entry. The others give once, few or many, or a class for an expanded clone.

v_call: TRBV5-1; j_call: TRBJ2-6; d_call: NA; clone_size: NA; cdr3_aa: CASSYPYSSGANVLTF; cdr3_nt: TGCGCCAGCAGCTACCCATACAGCTCTGGGGCCAACGTCCTGACTTTC
v_call: TRBV27; j_call: TRBJ2-7; d_call: NA; clone_size: NA; cdr3_aa: CASSFHLGTYEQYF; cdr3_nt: TGTGCCAGCAGCTTCCACCTGGGGACATACGAGCAGTACTTC
v_call: TRBV10-3; j_call: TRBJ2-7; d_call: TRBD1; clone_size: NA; cdr3_aa: CAIDLQTGGNYEQYF; cdr3_nt: TGTGCCATCGACCTGCAGACAGGGGGAAACTACGAGCAGTACTTC
v_call: TRBV11-2; j_call: TRBJ2-1; d_call: NA; clone_size: NA; cdr3_aa: CASILTGNNEQFF; cdr3_nt: TGTGCCAGCATCTTGACGGGGAACAATGAGCAGTTCTTC
v_call: TRBV28; j_call: TRBJ1-1; d_call: TRBD1; clone_size: NA; cdr3_aa: CATQDRKAFF; cdr3_nt: TGTGCCACCCAGGACAGGAAAGCTTTCTTT
v_call: TRBV5-1; j_call: TRBJ2-7; d_call: NA; clone_size: few; cdr3_aa: CASRKGSTDEQYF; cdr3_nt: TGCGCCAGCAGGAAGGGGTCTACAGACGAGCAGTACTTC
v_call: TRBV14; j_call: TRBJ2-3; d_call: TRBD2; clone_size: NA; cdr3_aa: CASSQGLLAGSTDTQYF; cdr3_nt: TGTGCCAGCAGCCAAGGGCTCCTAGCGGGGAGCACAGATACGCAGTATTTT
v_call: TRBV7-8; j_call: TRBJ1-1; d_call: TRBD1; clone_size: NA; cdr3_aa: CASSWGDRKAFF; cdr3_nt: TGTGCCAGCTCCTGGGGGGACAGGAAAGCTTTCTTT
v_call: TRBV11-2; j_call: TRBJ1-5; d_call: NA; clone_size: NA; cdr3_aa: CASNGGLINQPQHF; cdr3_nt: TGTGCCAGCAATGGAGGGCTCATCAATCAGCCCCAGCATTTT
v_call: TRBV25-1; j_call: TRBJ1-5; d_call: TRBD1; clone_size: NA; cdr3_aa: CASSDRGRQPQHF; cdr3_nt: TGTGCCAGCTCGGACAGGGGGCGTCAGCCCCAGCATTTT
v_call: TRBV4-1; j_call: TRBJ1-2; d_call: NA; clone_size: NA; cdr3_aa: CASTRVAANYGYTF; cdr3_nt: TGCGCCAGCACCCGGGTCGCAGCTAACTATGGCTACACCTTC
v_call: TRBV6-1; j_call: TRBJ2-3; d_call: TRBD2; clone_size: once; cdr3_aa: CASSLAGVDTQYF; cdr3_nt: TGTGCCAGCAGTTTAGCGGGAGTAGATACGCAGTATTTT
v_call: TRBV19; j_call: TRBJ2-7; d_call: TRBD1; clone_size: NA; cdr3_aa: CASSIEHGTGGYYEQYF; cdr3_nt: TGTGCCAGTAGTATAGAGCACGGGACAGGGGGGTACTACGAGCAGTACTTC
v_call: TRBV5-4; j_call: TRBJ1-2; d_call: TRBD1; clone_size: few; cdr3_aa: CASSWDQTGRGYTF; cdr3_nt: TGTGCCAGCAGCTGGGACCAGACAGGGAGGGGCTACACCTTC
v_call: TRBV6-5; j_call: TRBJ1-4; d_call: NA; clone_size: NA; cdr3_aa: CASSYTGSLGEKLFF; cdr3_nt: TGTGCCAGCAGTTATACAGGGAGTCTTGGTGAAAAACTGTTTTTT
v_call: TRBV5-4; j_call: TRBJ2-7; d_call: NA; clone_size: NA; cdr3_aa: CASSWTRGAQGVQYF; cdr3_nt: TGTGCCAGCAGCTGGACGCGGGGGGCCCAGGGGGTGCAGTACTTC
v_call: TRBV19; j_call: TRBJ1-5; d_call: NA; clone_size: NA; cdr3_aa: CASSIDGVADQPQHF; cdr3_nt: TGTGCCAGTAGTATAGACGGAGTCGCGGATCAGCCCCAGCATTTT
v_call: TRBV30; j_call: TRBJ1-1; d_call: NA; clone_size: NA; cdr3_aa: CAWRENWGGQRNTEAFF; cdr3_nt: TGTGCCTGGAGAGAGAACTGGGGGGGGCAACGGAACACTGAAGCTTTCTTT
v_call: TRBV27; j_call: TRBJ2-7; d_call: NA; clone_size: NA; cdr3_aa: CASSFQGSSYEQYF; cdr3_nt: TGTGCCAGCAGTTTTCAGGGGAGCTCCTACGAGCAGTACTTC
v_call: TRBV5-4; j_call: TRBJ1-3; d_call: NA; clone_size: NA; cdr3_aa: CASSAGDYSGNTIYF; cdr3_nt: TGTGCCAGCAGCGCCGGGGACTACTCTGGAAACACCATATATTTT
v_call: TRBV28; j_call: TRBJ2-7; d_call: TRBD1; clone_size: NA; cdr3_aa: CASSSTGPRYF; cdr3_nt: TGTGCCAGCAGTTCGACAGGGCCCCGTTACTTC
v_call: TRBV6-5; j_call: TRBJ2-7; d_call: NA; clone_size: NA; cdr3_aa: CASSYSGREYF; cdr3_nt: TGTGCCAGCAGTTACTCGGGCAGGGAGTACTTC
v_call: TRBV6-5; j_call: TRBJ1-2; d_call: TRBD1; clone_size: NA; cdr3_aa: CASSSGTELLGYTF; cdr3_nt: TGTGCCAGTTCGTCCGGGACAGAGCTTCTTGGCTACACCTTC
v_call: TRBV5-4; j_call: TRBJ2-3; d_call: TRBD1; clone_size: NA; cdr3_aa: CASSKDRETDTQYF; cdr3_nt: TGTGCCAGCAGCAAAGACAGGGAGACAGATACGCAGTATTTT
v_call: TRBV5-1; j_call: TRBJ2-7; d_call: TRBD1; clone_size: NA; cdr3_aa: CASSWGTGGGYEQYF; cdr3_nt: TGCGCCAGCAGCTGGGGGACAGGGGGCGGCTACGAGCAGTACTTC
v_call: TRBV27; j_call: TRBJ2-2; d_call: NA; clone_size: few; cdr3_aa: CASSPDSTDTGELFF; cdr3_nt: TGTGCCAGCAGCCCCGACAGCACTGATACCGGGGAGCTGTTTTTT
v_call: TRBV19; j_call: TRBJ1-2; d_call: NA; clone_size: NA; cdr3_aa: CASSSDSESGRLYGYTF; cdr3_nt: TGTGCCAGTAGCTCGGACAGCGAATCGGGGCGCCTCTATGGCTACACCTTC
v_call: TRBV27; j_call: TRBJ1-1; d_call: NA; clone_size: NA; cdr3_aa: CASSLYRNTEAFF; cdr3_nt: TGTGCCAGCAGTTTATACAGGAACACTGAAGCTTTCTTT
v_call: TRBV28; j_call: TRBJ2-7; d_call: NA; clone_size: once; cdr3_aa: CASSATGPSYEQYF; cdr3_nt: TGTGCCAGCAGTGCGACAGGTCCATCCTACGAGCAGTACTTC
v_call: TRBV7-6; j_call: TRBJ1-2; d_call: TRBD1; clone_size: NA; cdr3_aa: CASSLVLGQGYGYTF; cdr3_nt: TGTGCCAGCAGCTTAGTATTGGGACAGGGCTATGGCTACACCTTC
v_call: TRBV7-7; j_call: TRBJ1-1; d_call: NA; clone_size: NA; cdr3_aa: CASSLQQNTEAFF; cdr3_nt: TGTGCTAGCAGTCTACAGCAGAACACTGAAGCTTTCTTT
v_call: TRBV28; j_call: TRBJ2-7; d_call: TRBD1; clone_size: NA; cdr3_aa: CASSGPGQGVYEQYF; cdr3_nt: TGTGCCAGCAGTGGCCCGGGACAGGGGGTCTACGAGCAGTACTTC
v_call: TRBV5-8; j_call: TRBJ1-2; d_call: TRBD1; clone_size: NA; cdr3_aa: CASNYRGDGYTF; cdr3_nt: TGTGCCAGCAACTACAGGGGCGATGGCTACACCTTC
v_call: TRBV5-6; j_call: TRBJ2-1; d_call: NA; clone_size: NA; cdr3_aa: CASSLAGLVTNEQFF; cdr3_nt: TGTGCCAGCAGCTTGGCCGGTCTAGTCACCAATGAGCAGTTCTTC
v_call: TRBV28; j_call: TRBJ1-5; d_call: NA; clone_size: once; cdr3_aa: CASSPSGSAPNQPQHF; cdr3_nt: TGTGCCAGCAGCCCTTCGGGATCTGCCCCCAATCAGCCCCAGCATTTT
v_call: TRBV7-2; j_call: TRBJ1-1; d_call: TRBD1; clone_size: NA; cdr3_aa: CASSPGTGFMNTEAFF; cdr3_nt: TGTGCCAGCAGCCCGGGGACAGGCTTCATGAACACTGAAGCTTTCTTT
v_call: TRBV5-8; j_call: TRBJ2-7; d_call: TRBD2; clone_size: NA; cdr3_aa: CASSSPGLADYEQYF; cdr3_nt: TGTGCCAGCAGCTCACCGGGACTAGCGGACTACGAGCAGTACTTC
v_call: TRBV19; j_call: TRBJ1-5; d_call: TRBD1; clone_size: NA; cdr3_aa: CASSIGGTGGNQPQHF; cdr3_nt: TGTGCCAGTAGTATAGGGGGGACAGGGGGCAATCAGCCCCAGCATTTT
v_call: TRBV27; j_call: TRBJ2-7; d_call: NA; clone_size: NA; cdr3_aa: CASSRETGTYEQYF; cdr3_nt: TGTGCCAGCAGTAGAGAGACAGGTACCTACGAGCAGTACTTC
v_call: TRBV7-6; j_call: TRBJ2-5; d_call: TRBD2; clone_size: NA; cdr3_aa: CASSPGTSGNQETQYF; cdr3_nt: TGTGCCAGCAGTCCCGGGACTAGCGGGAACCAAGAGACCCAGTACTTC
v_call: TRBV5-1; j_call: TRBJ1-6; d_call: TRBD1; clone_size: NA; cdr3_aa: CASSSPRDRDSYNSPLHF; cdr3_nt: TGCGCCAGCAGCTCACCGCGGGACAGGGATTCCTATAATTCACCCCTCCACTTT
v_call: TRBV29-1; j_call: TRBJ2-7; d_call: NA; clone_size: NA; cdr3_aa: CSVVGKQGYEQYF; cdr3_nt: TGCAGCGTTGTAGGGAAACAGGGCTACGAGCAGTACTTC
v_call: TRBV30; j_call: TRBJ1-1; d_call: NA; clone_size: once; cdr3_aa: CAWSRQDDTEAFF; cdr3_nt: TGTGCCTGGAGTCGGCAGGATGATACTGAAGCTTTCTTT
v_call: TRBV5-1; j_call: TRBJ1-5; d_call: TRBD1; clone_size: NA; cdr3_aa: CASSPTGGNQPQHF; cdr3_nt: TGCGCCAGCAGCCCGACAGGGGGCAATCAGCCCCAGCATTTT
v_call: TRBV27; j_call: TRBJ2-6; d_call: NA; clone_size: NA; cdr3_aa: CASTNGAGLNGANVLTF; cdr3_nt: TGTGCCAGCACCAATGGGGCAGGGCTTAATGGGGCCAACGTCCTGACTTTC